This T cell receptor beta chain was recorded in a study of cytomegalovirus exposure and HLA in healthy donors. This clone was detected a few times. J gave up 6 bases and V 5 bases, and 4 bases lay outside the gene matches. The CDR3 totals 12 residues. Per germline, CDR1 SGHNT and CDR2 YENEEA. PCR involved 60 Vbeta and 13 Jbeta primers. TCRdb's copy holds only in-frame clones and misses some; the assay was immunoSEQ multiplex PCR. The sample consists of some 130,000 clones, roughly three quarters of them appearing once. The sequenced sample consisted of PBMCs. The TCR comes from a man younger than 45 in good health and CMV-seronegative. The rearrangement uses TRBV11-3 and TRBJ2-7; 7 bases fit TRBD1. CDR3 loop: CASSPPGGEQYF. CDR3 DNA: TGTGCCAGCAGCCCCCCAGGGGGCGAGCAGTACTTC.